This T cell receptor (beta chain) was sequenced during a study of glioma-infiltrating T cells after dendritic cell vaccination. Study background: The vaccine used monocyte-derived dendritic cells pulsed overnight with autologous tumor lysate.

Here immunoSEQ multiplex PCR was the method, and the copy in TCRdb shows in-frame clones only, minus some. The sample yields about 58,000 clones, about 83% seen once. Time point of the sample: after dendritic cell vaccination, including at tumor progression/relapse. This TCR was recovered from a human donor with glioblastoma. Sequences were derived from blood, sampled after dendritic cell vaccination.

The CDR3 spells CASSPRTGSEKLFF. Here the CDR3 DNA reads TGCGCCAGCAGCCCAAGGACAGGGTCTGAAAAACTGTTTTTT. The rearrangement joins TRBV5-1 to TRBJ1-4, with 8 nucleotides matching TRBD1. Germline V gene data show CDR1 as SGHRS and CDR2 as YFSETQ. CDR3 length: 14 amino acids. Unmatched junction bases numbered 6, after V lost 4 bases and J lost 7 bases.